Below, 10 T cell receptor beta chains from the same sample are listed, as sequenced in a study of cytomegalovirus exposure and HLA in healthy donors (dated by TCRdb to about 2017). Library preparation employed the immunoSEQ multiplex PCR assay. The multiplex PCR relied on a mix of 60 forward primers for TCR Vbeta segments and 13 reverse primers for TCR Jbeta segments. TCRdb limited this immuneACCESS table to in-frame rearrangements with V and J called. A share of clones is missing; checked studies link under half to unresolved V genes, and the rest is unexplained. For this sample there are more than 85,000 clones; 75% to 90% appear just once. Clones ranked in the top ten supply about 6.9% of the sample. The sample comprised PBMCs. Receptor source: a man aged 30 to 45 in good health and CMV-seropositive.

The chain is built from TRBV18 and TRBJ1-5, with 7 bases lining up with TRBD1. V shed 4 bases and J 11 bases; nucleotides not matched to a gene: 14. CDR1 is KGHSH, CDR2 LQKENI, per germline. CDR3 length equals 15 residues. The CDR3 DNA reads TGTGCCAGCTCACGAGCCGGGACAGCCACCCGGGCCCAGCATTTT. Its protein product is CASSRAGTATRAQHF.

This chain joins TRBV28 and TRBJ1-2, with D possibly matching TRBD1 (6 bases). V dropped 10 bases and J dropped 8 bases, with 26 bases sitting between them. Germline CDR1 and CDR2: MDHEN and SYDVKM. This CDR3 is 15 amino acids long. CDR3 sequence reads: CAIPSPGTLSEGYTF. The DNA for the CDR3 is TGTGCCATCCCCTCCCCGGGGACACTAAGCGAGGGCTACACCTTC.

This rearrangement joins TRBV4-1 to TRBJ2-3; a possible D gene is TRBD2 (7 bases). V lost 5 bases, J lost 6 bases, and 15 bases lay in between. CDR3 size: 14 residues. In germline, CDR1 is MGHRA, CDR2 YSYEKL. Written as DNA, the CDR3 is TGCGCCAGCAGCTTTGGGGGGGGCCGGGATACGCAGTATTTT. Translation gives CASSFGGGRDTQYF.

This rearrangement joins TRBV19 to TRBJ2-7; D is unclear. Trimming left V 4 bases short and J 4 bases short, with 11 bases between. Per the germline V gene, CDR1 is LNHDA and CDR2 is SQIVND (reference sequence). The CDR3 sequence is 13 residues long. The CDR3 protein is CASSNPGPYEQYF. The CDR3 DNA is TGTGCCAGTAGTAACCCCGGTCCGTACGAGCAGTACTTC.

This rearrangement joins TRBV7-2 to TRBJ2-1; maybe TRBD2 (6 bases). The CDR3 consists of 18 residues. Trimming cost V 6 bases and J 5 bases, with 26 bases left between them. The germline CDR1 and CDR2 sequences are SGHTA and FQGNSA. This chain's CDR3 is CASRQTLRGLAPHNEQFF. CDR3 DNA: TGTGCCAGCAGACAAACACTAAGAGGGCTAGCGCCCCACAATGAGCAGTTCTTC.

In regard to this clone: The same CDR3 can be traced to other DNA sequences in this sample. The chain combines TRBV5-1 with TRBJ2-2, with 7 bases that match TRBD2. V trimming: 0 bases; J trimming: 5 bases; junction bases outside the gene matches: 1. Germline loops: CDR1 SGHRS, CDR2 YFSETQ. CDR3 length: 14 residues. In DNA form, the CDR3 reads TGCGCCAGCAGCTTGGAGCGGGGAACCGGGGAGCTGTTTTTT. Amino acid sequence: CASSLERGTGELFF.

The chain joins TRBV9 to TRBJ1-1, with 8 nucleotides matching TRBD1. V was pared by 4 bases and J by 5 bases, with 7 bases of the junction left unmatched. The CDR3 sequence is 14 residues long. Germline V gives CDR1 SGDLS, CDR2 YYNGEE. The CDR3 sequence is CASSLRGLRTEAFF. CDR3 sequence (DNA): TGTGCCAGCAGCCTCAGGGGGCTAAGAACTGAAGCTTTCTTT.

This sequence joins TRBV10-2 and TRBJ2-3; TRBD2 matches 9 bases. From germline, CDR1 is WSHSY and CDR2 SAAADI. Unmatched junction bases numbered 10, after V lost 2 bases and J lost 1 base. The CDR3 is 18 amino acids. The CDR3 bases are TGCGCCAGCAGTGAGACTCTTTTAGTAGCGGGGGGCACAGATACGCAGTATTTT. Protein product: CASSETLLVAGGTDTQYF.

The chain joins TRBV5-1 to TRBJ1-6, with 7 bases identical to TRBD1. The ends lost 3 bases at V and 0 bases at J; junction bases unmatched: 12. The CDR3 consists of 19 residues. Germline lookup yields CDR1 SGHRS and CDR2 YFSETQ. The CDR3 DNA is TGCGCCAGCAGCTGGGGACAGAAGACATTGAGCTCCTATAATTCACCCCTCCACTTT. Its protein product is CASSWGQKTLSSYNSPLHF.

The chain employs TRBV19 and TRBJ1-2, with 8 bases aligning to TRBD1. Trimming at V came to 8 bases and at J to 4 bases, leaving 15 bases not matched to a gene. The CDR3 spans 16 residues. Germline CDR1 and CDR2: LNHDA and SQIVND (reference sequence). The CDR3: CASFKQGADKAYGYTF. The DNA for the CDR3 is TGTGCCAGTTTTAAGCAGGGGGCGGATAAAGCCTATGGCTACACCTTC.